Listed below are T cell receptor beta chains from one sample, sequenced in a study of T cell responses to AZD1222 COVID-19 vaccine. Produced via immunoSEQ multiplex PCR; TCRdb's table is partial and in-frame only. This table holds 110,000 to 150,000 clones, around nine tenths found once. Sample: peripheral blood, taken on day 0 of AZD1222 vaccination. These receptors were taken from an adult in good health. CDR3s include the opening cysteine and the closing phenylalanine or tryptophan. A D gene is named only where the DNA matches it firmly. Rows give clone size only sometimes, using once, few, many, or a class for an expanded clone.

>TRBV19|13|.|TRBJ1-5|.
CASSMQPDQPQHF
TGTGCCAGTAGTATGCAGCCCGATCAGCCCCAGCATTTT
>TRBV5-1|15|.|TRBJ1-4|TRBD1
CASSSGQGLGEKLFF
TGCGCCAGCAGCTCTGGACAGGGTTTGGGTGAAAAACTGTTTTTT
>TRBV13|16|.|TRBJ2-7|TRBD1
CASSLALTGGVREQYF
TGTGCCAGCAGCCTTGCCCTGACAGGGGGCGTGAGGGAGCAGTACTTC
>TRBV30|14|.|TRBJ1-1|.
CAWSQETMNTEAFF
TGTGCCTGGAGTCAGGAGACAATGAACACTGAAGCTTTCTTT
>TRBV19|13|.|TRBJ1-2|.
CASSKQGTYGYTF
TGTGCCAGTAGTAAACAGGGAACGTATGGCTACACCTTC
>TRBV6-5|15|.|TRBJ1-2|.
CASSSRTVANYGYTF
TGTGCCAGCAGCTCCCGGACGGTAGCTAACTATGGCTACACCTTC
>TRBV30|15|.|TRBJ2-4|.
CAWSPDRLGTNIQYF
TGTGCCTGGAGTCCTGACAGGCTTGGGACAAACATTCAGTACTTC
>TRBV28|13|.|TRBJ2-7|TRBD2
CASSVAGLYEQYF
TGTGCCAGCTCAGTAGCGGGCCTCTACGAGCAGTACTTC
>TRBV18|21|.|TRBJ2-3|TRBD2
CASSPPWEPGLAFSSTDTQYF
TGTGCCAGCTCACCACCGTGGGAACCGGGACTAGCGTTCTCTAGCACAGATACGCAGTATTTT
>TRBV7-8|15|.|TRBJ2-1|TRBD2
CASSLYTGGGYEQFF
TGTGCCAGCAGTCTTTATACGGGAGGGGGGTATGAGCAGTTCTTC
>TRBV13|15|once|TRBJ2-3|.
CASSLRVVRTDTQYF
TGTGCCAGCAGCTTACGAGTGGTTAGGACAGATACGCAGTATTTT
>TRBV6-5|14|.|TRBJ2-2|.
CASRGDGNTGELFF
TGTGCCAGCAGAGGGGACGGAAACACCGGGGAGCTGTTTTTT
>TRBV3-1/TRBV3-2|17|.|TRBJ2-2|.
CASSQVAGAGDTGELFF
TGTGCCAGCAGCCAAGTGGCAGGGGCGGGTGACACCGGGGAGCTGTTTTTT
>TRBV2|14|few|TRBJ1-1|.
CASRAGEESTEAFF
TGTGCCAGCAGAGCAGGGGAGGAGAGCACTGAAGCTTTCTTT
>TRBV28|17|.|TRBJ2-1|TRBD2
CASALGDPSGRDNEQFF
TGTGCCAGCGCTCTAGGTGATCCTAGCGGGAGGGACAATGAGCAGTTCTTC
>TRBV7-2|14|.|TRBJ2-7|.
CASNLGFGAYEQYF
TGTGCCAGCAATTTAGGCTTTGGGGCCTACGAGCAGTACTTC
>TRBV9|15|.|TRBJ1-2|TRBD1
CASSASRGRAYGYTF
TGTGCCAGCAGCGCCTCCAGGGGGCGGGCGTATGGCTACACCTTC
>TRBV27|15|.|TRBJ1-2|.
CASSLSGGGVSGYTF
TGTGCCAGCAGTTTATCGGGAGGGGGAGTCAGTGGCTACACCTTC
>TRBV11-1|16|.|TRBJ1-2|TRBD1
CASSSPYSDRGFGYTF
TGTGCCAGCAGCTCCCCCTACTCGGACAGGGGATTTGGCTACACCTTC
>TRBV19|12|.|TRBJ1-1|.
CASINLWTEAFF
TGTGCCAGTATCAACCTTTGGACTGAAGCTTTCTTT
>TRBV19|15|.|TRBJ2-7|.
CASSIVSGPTYEQYF
TGTGCCAGTAGTATAGTATCGGGACCGACCTACGAGCAGTACTTC
>TRBV5-1|13|.|TRBJ2-7|.
CASSFLGLYEQYF
TGCGCCAGCAGCTTCCTCGGGCTTTACGAGCAGTACTTC
>TRBV4-1|16|.|TRBJ2-4|.
CASSDPLGDQGYIQYF
TGCGCCAGCAGCGACCCCCTAGGAGATCAAGGGTACATTCAGTACTTC
>TRBV25-1|14|few|TRBJ1-2|.
CASSEFDRNYGYTF
TGTGCCAGCAGTGAATTTGACAGAAACTATGGCTACACCTTC
>TRBV24-1|10|.|TRBJ1-1|.
CAPSGVRAFF
TGTGCCCCCAGCGGGGTGCGAGCTTTCTTT
>TRBV27|17|.|TRBJ2-1|TRBD2
CASSFSGLAGSYNEQFF
TGTGCCAGCAGTTTTTCCGGACTAGCGGGATCATACAATGAGCAGTTCTTC
>TRBV18|11|.|TRBJ2-7|.
CASSPHYEQYF
TGTGCCAGCTCACCCCACTACGAGCAGTACTTC
>TRBV30|15|.|TRBJ1-3|.
CAWSVAGNSGNTIYF
TGTGCCTGGAGTGTAGCGGGCAACTCTGGAAACACCATATATTTT
>TRBV11-3|18|.|TRBJ2-1|TRBD2
CASSYGGTGTSGSDEQFF
TGTGCCAGCAGCTACGGCGGAACCGGGACTAGCGGGAGCGATGAGCAGTTCTTC
>TRBV28|16|.|TRBJ1-4|.
CASSWTSRQTNEKLFF
TGTGCCAGCAGTTGGACATCCAGGCAGACTAATGAAAAACTGTTTTTT
>TRBV7-8|17|.|TRBJ2-1|TRBD2
CASSPPLREAAYNEQFF
TGTGCCAGCAGCCCCCCGTTGCGGGAGGCCGCCTACAATGAGCAGTTCTTC
>TRBV10-2|13|.|TRBJ2-7|TRBD2
CASRLAGESEQYF
TGCGCCAGCAGACTAGCGGGAGAAAGCGAGCAGTACTTC
>TRBV14|13|.|TRBJ1-4|.
CASSQAAGEKLFF
TGTGCCAGCAGCCAAGCGGCGGGTGAAAAACTGTTTTTT
>TRBV20-1|13|.|TRBJ2-1|TRBD2
CSASLGLAGSQFF
TGCAGTGCTAGTTTGGGACTAGCGGGATCGCAGTTCTTC
>TRBV28|13|.|TRBJ1-4|.
CASNQRNNEKLFF
TGTGCCAGCAATCAACGGAACAATGAAAAACTGTTTTTT